This TCR beta chain was sequenced during a study of T cell repertoires in cytomegalovirus infection. Whole-study findings and limits: In two of eight donors, the top clonotype was HLA-C-restricted CMV-specific.

There are a few counts of this clonotype. The antigen is undetermined. CDR3 length: 14 amino acids. Per the germline V gene, CDR1 is SGHTA and CDR2 is FQGNSA. Unmatched junction bases numbered 12, after V lost 6 bases and J lost 10 bases. TCRdb re-called the reads through MiXCR, storing one row per CDR3 protein. The table includes about 71,000 distinct CDR3 sequences, 20% to 25% detected once. The material was CD8+ T cells from cultured PBMCs, obtained from culture after CMV antigen stimulation. The clonotype was recovered from a human donor in good health (CMV status not recorded). Some clones in this sample may be carry-over from other donors' samples. V and J are TRBV7-2 and TRBJ2-1, with 7 bases identical to TRBD1. The CDR3 region is CASRAGTVYEEQFF. CDR3 nucleotide sequence: TGTGCCAGCAGGGCCGGGACAGTCTATGAGGAGCAGTTCTTC.